Presented here are 32 T cell receptor beta chains from one specimen sequenced in a study of Ad26.COV2.S vaccination and SARS-CoV-2 variants. Treatment here: roughly 18 received Ad26.COV2.S at low or high dose, single or two shots; five or six received placebo; per-sample allocation not given. It was on day 63 after the first vaccine or placebo injection that samples were taken. This table comes from immunoSEQ multiplex PCR, and its TCRdb copy is limited to in-frame clones, with some not included. The top ten clones hold around 3% of a sample with 250,000 to 300,000 clones, around 87% of them seen once. The sequencing here drew on peripheral blood, taken in a trial of Ad26.COV2.S vaccine versus placebo. These receptors were obtained from a person between 18 and 59 years old who received the Ad26.COV2.S COVID-19 vaccine or a placebo.

In its sample, this clone was seen a few times. The rearrangement uses TRBV5-1 and TRBJ1-2; tentatively, D is TRBD1 (5 bases). Trimming cost V 2 bases and J 2 bases, with 10 bases left between them. The CDR3 consists of 14 residues. CDR1 and CDR2 from the germline V gene are SGHRS and YFSETQ. The CDR3 DNA sequence: TGCGCCAGCAGCTTTACCGGGACCAACTATGGCTACACCTTC. It specifies CASSFTGTNYGYTF.

This rearrangement joins TRBV3-1 (or the pseudogene TRBV3-2) to TRBJ1-5; D is uncertain. V was trimmed by 2 bases and J by 1 base, leaving 3 bases between them. Looked up from germline, CDR1 is LGHDT and CDR2 is YNNKEL (reference sequence). The CDR3 loop spans 13 amino acids. The CDR3 bases are TGTGCCAGCAGCCAATTCAGCAATCAGCCCCAGCATTTT. It is translated as CASSQFSNQPQHF.

The V gene is TRBV6-5, the J gene TRBJ1-1; TRBD1 is a possible D gene (6 bases). The CDR3 contains 14 residues. Germline V gene sequence: CDR1 MNHEY, CDR2 SVGAGI. Trimming took off 6 bases at V and 0 bases at J, with 11 bases between the two ends. The CDR3 bases are TGTGCCAGCAGCTCCGGACAGTTGAACACTGAAGCTTTCTTT. Translated: CASSSGQLNTEAFF.

The chain employs TRBV6-5 and TRBJ2-5, with D tentatively TRBD2 (7 bases). V lost 5 bases and J 5 bases, leaving 12 bases between the germline ends. Germline CDR1 is MNHEY and CDR2 is SVGAGI. This CDR3 is 13 amino acids long. CDR3 protein: CASSPGGRETQYF. DNA for the CDR3: TGTGCCAGCAGTCCGGGGGGCCGTGAGACCCAGTACTTC.

This chain connects TRBV20-1 to TRBJ2-1; D perhaps matches TRBD2 (7 bases). The length of the CDR3 is 13 residues. Germline values: CDR1 DFQATT, CDR2 SNEGSKA (reference sequence). V was pared by 3 bases and J by 9 bases, with 15 bases between. The CDR3: CSASRGAAGEQFF. For the CDR3, the DNA is TGCAGTGCTAGTCGGGGGGCAGCGGGTGAGCAGTTCTTC.

This clone was recorded a few times. The gene calls are TRBV30 and TRBJ1-6; TRBD1 aligns across 8 bases. This CDR3 region has 13 residues. Germline loops: CDR1 GTSNPN, CDR2 SVGIG (reference sequence). Germline trimming cut 5 bases from V and 7 bases from J; bases unmatched to any gene: 4. The CDR3, as DNA: TGTGCCTGGCAACAGGGGGGGAATTCACCCCTCCACTTT. Protein product: CAWQQGGNSPLHF.

This sequence joins TRBV18 and TRBJ2-7; tentatively, D is TRBD1 or TRBD2 (5 bases each). Germline-derived CDR1 and CDR2 are KGHSH and LQKENI. Deletions cut 1 base from V and 3 bases from J, with 10 bases between. The CDR3 length is 14 residues. CDR3 coding DNA: TGTGCCAGCTCACCACTGGGACCGATCTACGAGCAGTACTTC. Translated, it gives CASSPLGPIYEQYF. Filled out from reference TRBV18 and TRBJ2-7, the complete variable domain reads NAGVMQNPRHLVRRRGQEARLRCSPMKGHSHVYWYRQLPEEGLKFMVYLQKENIIDESGMPKERFSAEFPKEGPSILRIQQVVRGDSAAYFCASSPLGPIYEQYFGPGTRLTVT.

The CDR3, as DNA: TGTGCCAGCAGTTTATGGGGGCAGACTGAAGCTTTCTTT. Amino acids: CASSLWGQTEAFF. The V gene is TRBV12-3 or TRBV12-4, the J gene TRBJ1-1; weak D call: TRBD1 (6 bases). This CDR3 has 13 residues. V lost 2 bases to trimming and J lost 5 bases, with 9 bases between them.

V gene TRBV27 combines with J gene TRBJ1-2; TRBD1 agrees at 7 bases. After removal of 2 bases from V and 4 bases from J, the junction contained 7 bases not matched to a gene. CDR1 MNHEY and CDR2 SMNVEV come from the germline V gene (reference sequence). The CDR3 consists of 15 residues. The CDR3 loop is CASSLRQGHPYGYTF. The CDR3 DNA follows: TGTGCCAGCAGTTTACGACAGGGCCATCCCTATGGCTACACCTTC.

The chain combines TRBV4-1 with TRBJ1-3; 8 nucleotides agree with TRBD1. Germline loops: CDR1 MGHRA, CDR2 YSYEKL. Losses at the gene ends were 2 bases for V and 8 bases for J; bases not matched to a gene: 8. The CDR3 consists of 15 residues. This chain's CDR3 is CASSQLTGGGYTIYF. The DNA of the CDR3 is TGCGCCAGCAGCCAACTTACAGGGGGGGGCTACACCATATATTTT.

This clone was detected ten times or more. The J gene is TRBJ1-1, the V gene TRBV6-5; the match to TRBD1 covers 9 bases. The CDR3 covers 15 residues. Germline trimming cut 6 bases from V and 0 bases from J; bases unmatched to any gene: 5. Germline CDR1 and CDR2: MNHEY and SVGAGI. The CDR3, as DNA: TGTGCCAGCAGGGACCGGGACAGGGTGAACACTGAAGCTTTCTTT. It encodes CASRDRDRVNTEAFF.

V and J are TRBV19 and TRBJ2-5; D possibly uses TRBD1 or TRBD2 (5 bases each). This CDR3 comprises 14 residues. V gave up 4 bases and J gave up 3 bases, with 12 bases separating them. The germline V gene has CDR1 LNHDA and CDR2 SQIVND (reference sequence). This CDR3 is CASSSEGREETQYF. In DNA, the CDR3 is TGTGCCAGTAGTAGCGAGGGCAGGGAAGAGACCCAGTACTTC.

The chain carries TRBV30 and TRBJ1-2, with a tentative D call TRBD1 (5 bases). The CDR3 spans 14 residues. Trimming took off 1 base at V and 0 bases at J, with 9 bases between the two ends. In germline, CDR1 is GTSNPN, CDR2 SVGIG (reference sequence). CDR3 bases: TGTGCCTGGAGTGCGGACACTGCTAACTATGGCTACACCTTC. Protein: CAWSADTANYGYTF.

V gene TRBV7-6 combines with J gene TRBJ2-7; D gene ambiguous. The CDR3 is made up of 13 amino acids. The germline CDR1 and CDR2 sequences are SGHVS and FNYEAQ. Trimming removed 0 bases at V and 2 bases at J, with 5 bases between. Written as DNA, the CDR3 is TGTGCCAGCAGCTTAGCCGCAGCCTACGAGCAGTACTTC. Its translation is CASSLAAAYEQYF.

The genes are TRBV10-3 and TRBJ1-1, with 9 bases lining up with TRBD1. The CDR3 has 16 amino acids. Looked up from germline, CDR1 is ENHRY and CDR2 is SYGVKD. V was pared by 4 bases and J by 1 base, with 7 bases of the junction left unmatched. This CDR3 is CAISGRPGQGNTEAFF. The CDR3 nucleotides read TGTGCCATCAGTGGTCGCCCGGGACAGGGGAACACTGAAGCTTTCTTT.

This chain uses TRBV19 with TRBJ1-2, with D perhaps matching TRBD1 (5 bases). Germline CDR1 LNHDA, CDR2 SQIVND (reference sequence). V lost 4 bases and J lost 10, with 13 bases in between. CDR3 length: 12 amino acids. Written as DNA, the CDR3 is TGTGCCAGTAGTAATAGTGGGGGAACCTACACCTTC. It codes for CASSNSGGTYTF.

This clone has only a few counts. V is TRBV27 and J is TRBJ1-6, with 7 nucleotides matching TRBD1. The CDR3 contains 14 residues. The V segment lost 0 bases and the J segment 9 bases; nucleotides outside the gene matches: 2. Germline-derived CDR1 and CDR2 are MNHEY and SMNVEV (reference sequence). CDR3 sequence reads: CASSLSQGGSPLHF. The CDR3 nucleotides read TGTGCCAGCAGTTTATCTCAGGGGGGTTCACCCCTCCACTTT.

The V gene is TRBV3-1 (or the pseudogene TRBV3-2), the J gene TRBJ2-3, with TRBD2 matching 9 bases. The V gene's germline CDR1 is LGHDT and CDR2 YNNKEL (reference sequence). The CDR3 loop spans 17 amino acids. The trim removed 4 bases at V and 2 bases at J, leaving 10 bases unmatched. This CDR3 is CASSLSTLAGSTDTQYF. The CDR3 DNA reads as TGTGCCAGCAGCCTCTCTACTCTAGCGGGGTCCACAGATACGCAGTATTTT.

V is TRBV28 and J is TRBJ2-7, with 11 bases aligning to TRBD2. The ends lost 6 bases at V and 3 bases at J; junction bases unmatched: 16. Germline V lookup: CDR1 MDHEN, CDR2 SYDVKM. The CDR3 contains 18 residues. CDR3 loop: CASRSPGTSGEGDYEQYF. For the CDR3, the DNA is TGTGCCAGCAGGTCCCCCGGGACTAGCGGAGAGGGGGACTACGAGCAGTACTTC.

The chain links TRBV5-1 to TRBJ1-3, with TRBD1 as a possible D gene (5 bases). Trimming removed 3 bases at V and 0 bases at J, with 10 bases between. This CDR3 has 15 amino acids. Germline CDR1 and CDR2: SGHRS and YFSETQ. The DNA for the CDR3 is TGCGCCAGCAGCTGGGGCGGGAGCTCTGGAAACACCATATATTTT. Translation: CASSWGGSSGNTIYF.

The chain couples TRBV5-5 to TRBJ2-1; 11 bases match TRBD1. The CDR3 is 15 amino acids. CDR1 and CDR2 (germline): SGHKS, YYEKEE (reference sequence). V lost 7 bases, J lost 9 bases, and 12 bases stayed unmatched. This chain's CDR3 is CASARGQGADGEQFF. The CDR3 nucleotides are TGTGCCAGCGCAAGAGGACAGGGGGCTGATGGTGAGCAGTTCTTC.

The chain recombines TRBV5-5 with TRBJ2-7, with 11 bases identical to TRBD2. Looked up from germline, CDR1 is SGHKS and CDR2 is YYEKEE (reference sequence). V was clipped by 4 bases and J by 0 bases; unmatched bases: 6. CDR3 length equals 16 residues. CDR3 DNA sequence: TGTGCCAGCAGCCAAGGACTAGCGGGCCACTCCTACGAGCAGTACTTC. Amino acid sequence: CASSQGLAGHSYEQYF.

The V and J genes are TRBV18 and TRBJ1-2; D possibly corresponds to TRBD1 (6 bases). V lost 1 base and J 4 bases, leaving 16 bases between the germline ends. The CDR3 extends over 16 amino acids. The germline V gene has CDR1 KGHSH and CDR2 LQKENI. The CDR3 nucleotides read TGTGCCAGCTCACCACTTTCAGGGGCTACGTCCTATGGCTACACCTTC. Translation gives CASSPLSGATSYGYTF.

This sequence joins TRBV19 and TRBJ1-2; 8 bases match TRBD1. The junction had 5 bases not matched to a gene; V was cut back by 9 bases and J by 2 bases. The CDR3 length is 13 residues. CDR1 and CDR2 from the germline V gene are LNHDA and SQIVND (reference sequence). The CDR3 nucleotides read TGTGCCAGCCGACAGGGGTTGAACTATGGCTACACCTTC. Its translation: CASRQGLNYGYTF.

V gene TRBV11-2 combines with J gene TRBJ1-2, with D unresolved. CDR3 length: 12 residues. The germline V gene encodes CDR1 SGHAT and CDR2 FQNNGV. Between the trimmed V and J ends, which lost 5 bases and 10 bases, there was a span of 14 bases. The CDR3, as DNA: TGTGCCAGCAGCGCGGACCGAACGACCTACACCTTC. Residues: CASSADRTTYTF. The full variable domain, with the rest looked up from reference TRBV11-2 and TRBJ1-2, is EAGVAQSPRYKIIEKRQSVAFWCNPISGHATLYWYQQILGQGPKLLIQFQNNGVVDDSQLPKDRFSAERLKGVDSTLKIQPAKLEDSAVYLCASSADRTTYTFGSGTRLTVV.

The V call is TRBV10-2, the J call TRBJ1-1; D is uncertain. V gave up 3 bases and J gave up 1 base, with 6 bases separating them. CDR3 length: 13 residues. Germline loops: CDR1 WSHSY, CDR2 SAAADI. CDR3 in amino acids: CASSDRQNTEAFF. In DNA, the CDR3 is TGCGCCAGCAGTGACAGGCAGAACACTGAAGCTTTCTTT.

The rearrangement links TRBV6-2 or TRBV6-3 to TRBJ2-5, with a tentative D call TRBD2 (5 bases). Deletions cut 1 base from V and 1 base from J, with 10 bases between. The CDR3 runs to 15 residues. The germline V gene encodes CDR1 MNHEY and CDR2 SVGEGT. DNA for the CDR3: TGTGCCAGCAGTTACTTCGGACTTATCCAAGAGACCCAGTACTTC. Amino acids: CASSYFGLIQETQYF.

The chain carries TRBV4-3 and TRBJ2-7, with 12 bases identical to TRBD2. This CDR3 comprises 18 residues. V was clipped by 1 base and J by 5 bases; unmatched bases: 12. The germline CDR1 and CDR2 sequences are LGHNA and YSLEER. In DNA, the CDR3 is TGCGCCAGCAGCCAAGGCCTAGCGGGGGGGCCTTTGGGCCACGAGCAGTACTTC. Translating gives CASSQGLAGGPLGHEQYF.

The genes are TRBV11-2 and TRBJ2-5; D possibly uses TRBD1 or TRBD2 (5 bases each). Per germline, CDR1 SGHAT and CDR2 FQNNGV. The CDR3 consists of 15 residues. With 2 bases removed from V and 10 bases from J, the gap between germline ends came to 20 bases. Written as DNA, the CDR3 is TGTGCCAGCAGCTTAAGCAGGGACCTAGCAATTGACCAGTACTTC. Residues: CASSLSRDLAIDQYF.

The chain links TRBV6-5 to TRBJ1-1; a possible D gene is TRBD1 (5 bases). This CDR3 comprises 13 residues. Germline V gives CDR1 MNHEY, CDR2 SVGAGI. Trimming pared 6 bases from V and 4 bases from J, leaving 12 bases between. The CDR3 region has the DNA TGTGCCAGCAGCCCGGGGGAAATCACTGAAGCTTTCTTT. It encodes CASSPGEITEAFF.

This rearrangement joins TRBV3-1 (or the pseudogene TRBV3-2) to TRBJ2-1; 10 bases are a match to TRBD2. V was clipped by 1 base and J by 12 bases; unmatched bases: 0. CDR3 length: 12 residues. CDR1 is LGHDT and CDR2 is YNNKEL in the germline V gene (reference sequence). In DNA form, the CDR3 reads TGTGCCAGCAGCCAAGGACTAGCGGGGCAGTTCTTC. This gives the protein CASSQGLAGQFF.

This chain joins TRBV5-1 and TRBJ2-5, with 10 bases identical to TRBD2. Trimming cost V 5 bases and J 2 bases; bases outside gene matches: 6. The CDR3 has 15 residues. Germline V lookup: CDR1 SGHRS, CDR2 YFSETQ. The CDR3 protein is CASSLVAGGQETQYF. CDR3 in DNA: TGCGCCAGCAGTCTCGTAGCGGGAGGACAAGAGACCCAGTACTTC. The full variable domain, completed using reference TRBV5-1 and TRBJ2-5, is KAGVTQTPRYLIKTRGQQVTLSCSPISGHRSVSWYQQTPGQGLQFLFEYFSETQRNKGNFPGRFSGRQFSNSRSEMNVSTLELGDSALYLCASSLVAGGQETQYFGPGTRLLVL.